The clone carrying this T cell receptor beta chain was recorded at least ten times. Its target is unknown. These data originate in a study of CD8 T cells in ankylosing spondylitis. Study findings and constraints: Reportedly, significant enrichment of disease-linked clones occurred in matched ankylosing spondylitis synovial fluid. In ankylosing spondylitis blood, a motif of about eight highly homologous TCR beta variants appeared characteristic.

Trimming left V 0 bases short and J 5 bases short, with 11 bases between. This CDR3 is 15 amino acids long. The germline gives CDR1 SGDLS, CDR2 YYNGEE. The authors made TCR beta libraries by quantitative 5'-RACE with molecular barcodes. TCRdb fed the 5' RACE reads into MiXCR, producing one record per CDR3 protein. The sample lists 29,000 or so distinct CDR3 sequences; around 5.2% were seen once. Sample: blood, either unsorted or a sorted T cell fraction (not recorded which). The source of this sequence is a female donor with ankylosing spondylitis or in good health (not recorded which). This sequence joins TRBV9 and TRBJ2-2; D possibly corresponds to TRBD2 (6 bases). Here the CDR3 DNA reads TGTGCCAGCAGCGTAGCGGGAGTACGGACCGGGGAGCTGTTTTTT. Translation gives CASSVAGVRTGELFF.